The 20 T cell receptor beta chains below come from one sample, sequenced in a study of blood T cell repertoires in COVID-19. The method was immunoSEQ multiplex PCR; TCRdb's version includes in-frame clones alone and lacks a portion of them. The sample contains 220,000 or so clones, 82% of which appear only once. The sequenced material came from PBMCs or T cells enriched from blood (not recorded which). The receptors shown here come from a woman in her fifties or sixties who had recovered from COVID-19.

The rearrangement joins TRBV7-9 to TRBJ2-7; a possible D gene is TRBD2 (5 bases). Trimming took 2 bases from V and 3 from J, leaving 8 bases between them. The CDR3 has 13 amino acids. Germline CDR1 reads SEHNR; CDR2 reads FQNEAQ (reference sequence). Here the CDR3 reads CASSLIRGYEQYF. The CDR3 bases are TGTGCCAGCAGCTTAATCCGGGGCTACGAGCAGTACTTC.

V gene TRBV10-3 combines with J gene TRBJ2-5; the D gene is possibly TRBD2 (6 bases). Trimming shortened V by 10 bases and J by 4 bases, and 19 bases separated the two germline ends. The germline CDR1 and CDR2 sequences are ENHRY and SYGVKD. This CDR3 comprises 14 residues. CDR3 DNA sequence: TGTGCCACGGCTACGGGCGGGAACGGAGAGACCCAGTACTTC. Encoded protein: CATATGGNGETQYF.

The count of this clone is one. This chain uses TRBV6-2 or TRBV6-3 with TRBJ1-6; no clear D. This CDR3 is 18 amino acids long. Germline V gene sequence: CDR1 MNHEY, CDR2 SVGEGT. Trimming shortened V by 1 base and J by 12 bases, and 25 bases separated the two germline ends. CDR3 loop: CASSYYEVDSRWRKPLHF. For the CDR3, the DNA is TGTGCCAGCAGTTACTACGAAGTTGACTCACGCTGGAGAAAACCCCTCCACTTT.

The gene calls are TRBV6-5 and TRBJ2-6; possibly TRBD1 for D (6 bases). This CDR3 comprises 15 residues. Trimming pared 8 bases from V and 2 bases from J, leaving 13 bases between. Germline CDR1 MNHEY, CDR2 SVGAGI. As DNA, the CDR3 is TGTGCCAGCCGTATACAGGGACCTGGGGCCAACGTCCTGACTTTC. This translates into CASRIQGPGANVLTF.

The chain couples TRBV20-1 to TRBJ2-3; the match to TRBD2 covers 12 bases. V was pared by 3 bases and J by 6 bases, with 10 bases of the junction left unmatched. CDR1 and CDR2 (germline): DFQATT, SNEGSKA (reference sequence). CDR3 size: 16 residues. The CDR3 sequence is CSASSASGGAGDTQYF. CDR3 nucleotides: TGCAGTGCTAGTTCTGCTAGCGGGGGGGCCGGGGATACGCAGTATTTT.

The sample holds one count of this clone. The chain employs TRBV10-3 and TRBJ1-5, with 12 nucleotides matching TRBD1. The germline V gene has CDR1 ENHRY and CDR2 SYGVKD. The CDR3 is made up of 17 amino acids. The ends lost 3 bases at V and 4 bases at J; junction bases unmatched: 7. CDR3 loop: CAISEAGQGAGNQPQHF. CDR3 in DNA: TGTGCCATCAGTGAAGCGGGACAGGGGGCGGGTAATCAGCCCCAGCATTTT.

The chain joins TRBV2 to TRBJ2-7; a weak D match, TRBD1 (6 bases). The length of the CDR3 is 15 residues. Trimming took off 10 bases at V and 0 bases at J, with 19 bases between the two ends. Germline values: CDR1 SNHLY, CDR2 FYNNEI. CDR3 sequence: CATRVDRLSSYEQYF. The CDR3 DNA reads TGTGCCACCCGAGTGGACAGATTGAGCTCCTACGAGCAGTACTTC.

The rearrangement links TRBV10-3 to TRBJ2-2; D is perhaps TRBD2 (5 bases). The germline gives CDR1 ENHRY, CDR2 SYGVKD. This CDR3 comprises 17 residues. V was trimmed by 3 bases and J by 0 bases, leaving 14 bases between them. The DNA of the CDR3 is TGTGCCATCAGTGACATCGCAAGCGGTTCGAACACCGGGGAGCTGTTTTTT. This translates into CAISDIASGSNTGELFF.

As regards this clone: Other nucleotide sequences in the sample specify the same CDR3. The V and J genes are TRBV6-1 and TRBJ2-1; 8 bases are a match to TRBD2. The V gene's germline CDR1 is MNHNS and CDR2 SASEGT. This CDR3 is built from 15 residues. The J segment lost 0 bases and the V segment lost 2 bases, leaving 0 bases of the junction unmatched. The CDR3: CASSESGGSYNEQFF. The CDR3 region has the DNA TGTGCCAGCAGTGAAAGCGGGGGCTCCTACAATGAGCAGTTCTTC.

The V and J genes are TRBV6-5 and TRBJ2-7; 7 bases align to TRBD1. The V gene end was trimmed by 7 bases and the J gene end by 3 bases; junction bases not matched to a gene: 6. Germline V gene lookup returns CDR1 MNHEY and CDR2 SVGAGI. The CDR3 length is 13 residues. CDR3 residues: CASIFRDSYEQYF. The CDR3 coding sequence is TGTGCCAGCATTTTCCGGGACAGCTACGAGCAGTACTTC.

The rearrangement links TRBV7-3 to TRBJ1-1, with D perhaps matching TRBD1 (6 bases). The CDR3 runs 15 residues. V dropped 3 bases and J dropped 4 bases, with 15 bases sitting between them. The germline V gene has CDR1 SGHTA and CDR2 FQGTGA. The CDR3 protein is CASSFNGGQGTEAFF. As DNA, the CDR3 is TGTGCCAGCAGCTTTAACGGGGGGCAAGGCACTGAAGCTTTCTTT.

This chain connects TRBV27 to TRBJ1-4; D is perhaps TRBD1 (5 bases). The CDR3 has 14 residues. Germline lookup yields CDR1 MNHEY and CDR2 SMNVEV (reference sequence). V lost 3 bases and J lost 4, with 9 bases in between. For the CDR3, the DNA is TGTGCCAGCAGTTTTCGACAGAATAATGAAAAACTGTTTTTT. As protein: CASSFRQNNEKLFF.

The CDR3 region has the DNA TGCGCCAGCAGCCGCGGGGATGGGGCCAACGTCCTGACTTTC. Translating gives CASSRGDGANVLTF. The gene calls are TRBV5-1 and TRBJ2-6; TRBD2 might be the D (6 bases). This CDR3 is built from 14 residues. Germline values: CDR1 SGHRS, CDR2 YFSETQ. Trimming removed 4 bases at V and 3 bases at J, with 8 bases between.

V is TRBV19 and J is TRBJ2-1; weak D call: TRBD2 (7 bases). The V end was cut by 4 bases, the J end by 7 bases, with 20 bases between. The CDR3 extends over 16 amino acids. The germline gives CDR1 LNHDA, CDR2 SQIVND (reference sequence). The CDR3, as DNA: TGTGCCAGTAGTAAGGGGGGGGGCCATATGGGGAATGAGCAGTTCTTC. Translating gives CASSKGGGHMGNEQFF.

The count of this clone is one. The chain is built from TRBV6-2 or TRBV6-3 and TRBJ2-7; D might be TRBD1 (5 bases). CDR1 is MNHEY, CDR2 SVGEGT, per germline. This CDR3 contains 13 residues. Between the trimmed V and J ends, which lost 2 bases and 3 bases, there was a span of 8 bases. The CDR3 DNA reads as TGTGCCAGCAGTTACCGAGACAGCTACGAGCAGTACTTC. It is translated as CASSYRDSYEQYF.

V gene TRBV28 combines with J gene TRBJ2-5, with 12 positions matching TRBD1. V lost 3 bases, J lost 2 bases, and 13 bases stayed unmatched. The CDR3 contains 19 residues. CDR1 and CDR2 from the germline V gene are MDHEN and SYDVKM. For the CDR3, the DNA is TGTGCCAGCAGTTTTACGGGACAGGGGGCGTTGGCGGAACAAGAGACCCAGTACTTC. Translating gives CASSFTGQGALAEQETQYF.

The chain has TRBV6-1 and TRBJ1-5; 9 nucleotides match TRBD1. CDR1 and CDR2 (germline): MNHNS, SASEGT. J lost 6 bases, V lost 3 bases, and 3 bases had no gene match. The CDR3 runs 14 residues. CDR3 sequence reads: CASSDGQGIQPQHF. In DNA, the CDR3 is TGTGCCAGCAGTGACGGACAGGGGATTCAGCCCCAGCATTTT.

This CDR3 is CASTPRGNTGELFF. The CDR3 bases are TGTGCCAGCACCCCCAGGGGTAACACCGGGGAGCTGTTTTTT. This rearrangement joins TRBV9 to TRBJ2-2; possible D gene TRBD1, 6 bases. The CDR3 covers 14 residues. The germline gives CDR1 SGDLS, CDR2 YYNGEE. The germline V and J ends were trimmed by 6 bases and 2 bases, with 11 bases remaining between them.

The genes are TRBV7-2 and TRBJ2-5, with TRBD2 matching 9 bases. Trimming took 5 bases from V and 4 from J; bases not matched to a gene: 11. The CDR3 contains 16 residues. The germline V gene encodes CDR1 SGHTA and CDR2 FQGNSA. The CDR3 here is CASSTNAAGGPETQYF. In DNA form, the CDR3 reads TGTGCCAGCAGCACTAATGCAGCGGGGGGCCCAGAGACCCAGTACTTC.

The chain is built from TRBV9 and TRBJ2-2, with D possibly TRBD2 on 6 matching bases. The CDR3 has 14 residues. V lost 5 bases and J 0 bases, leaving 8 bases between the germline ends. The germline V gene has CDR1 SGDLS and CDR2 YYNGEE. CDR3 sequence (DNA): TGTGCCAGCAGAGGACTACCGAACACCGGGGAGCTGTTTTTT. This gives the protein CASRGLPNTGELFF.